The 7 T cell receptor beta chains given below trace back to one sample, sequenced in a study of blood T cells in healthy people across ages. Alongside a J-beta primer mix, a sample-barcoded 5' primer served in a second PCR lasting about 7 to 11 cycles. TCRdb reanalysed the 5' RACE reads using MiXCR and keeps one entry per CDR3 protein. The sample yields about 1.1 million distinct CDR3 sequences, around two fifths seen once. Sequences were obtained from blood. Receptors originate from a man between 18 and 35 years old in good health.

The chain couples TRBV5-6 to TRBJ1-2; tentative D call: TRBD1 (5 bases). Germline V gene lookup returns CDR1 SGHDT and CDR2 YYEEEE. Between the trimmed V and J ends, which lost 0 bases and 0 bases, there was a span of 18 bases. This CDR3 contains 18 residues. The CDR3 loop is CASSLAGDLLRANYGYTF. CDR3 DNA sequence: TGTGCCAGCAGCTTGGCCGGGGACTTGCTCCGAGCTAACTATGGCTACACCTTC.

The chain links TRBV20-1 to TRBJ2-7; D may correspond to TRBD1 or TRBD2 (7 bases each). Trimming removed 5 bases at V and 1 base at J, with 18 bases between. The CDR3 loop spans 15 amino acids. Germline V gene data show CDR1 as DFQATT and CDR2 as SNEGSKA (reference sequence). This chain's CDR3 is CSAVTGEGFSYEQYF. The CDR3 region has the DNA TGCAGTGCTGTTACAGGGGAGGGATTTTCCTACGAGCAGTACTTC.

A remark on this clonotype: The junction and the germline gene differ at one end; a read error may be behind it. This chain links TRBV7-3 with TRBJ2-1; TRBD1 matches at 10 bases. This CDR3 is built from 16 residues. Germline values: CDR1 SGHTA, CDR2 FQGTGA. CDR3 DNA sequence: TGTGTCAGCAGCTTAATAGAGGGACAGGGGATAGGTGAGCAGTTCTTC. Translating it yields CVSSLIEGQGIGEQFF.

Written as DNA, the CDR3 is TGTGCCAGCAGCCAGCTCGGACAGACGAACACTGAAGCTTTCTTT. It encodes CASSQLGQTNTEAFF. The V gene is TRBV3-1, the J gene TRBJ1-1; tentatively, D is TRBD1 (6 bases). Germline-derived CDR1 and CDR2 are LGHDT and YNNKEL (reference sequence). This CDR3 spans 15 amino acids. The ends were cut back, 3 bases at V and 1 base at J, with 12 bases in the middle.

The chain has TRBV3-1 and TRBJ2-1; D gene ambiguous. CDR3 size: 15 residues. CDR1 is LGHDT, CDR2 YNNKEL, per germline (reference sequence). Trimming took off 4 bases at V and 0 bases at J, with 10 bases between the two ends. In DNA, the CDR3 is TGTGCCAGCAGCCCCAAATTAGGCTCCTACAATGAGCAGTTCTTC. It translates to CASSPKLGSYNEQFF.

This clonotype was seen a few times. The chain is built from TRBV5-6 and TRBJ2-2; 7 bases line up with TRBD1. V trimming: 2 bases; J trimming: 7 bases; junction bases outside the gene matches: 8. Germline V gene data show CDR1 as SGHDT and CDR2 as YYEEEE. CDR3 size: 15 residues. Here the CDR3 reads CASSFRQGANGELFF. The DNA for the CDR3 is TGTGCCAGCAGCTTCCGACAGGGTGCGAACGGGGAGCTGTTTTTT.

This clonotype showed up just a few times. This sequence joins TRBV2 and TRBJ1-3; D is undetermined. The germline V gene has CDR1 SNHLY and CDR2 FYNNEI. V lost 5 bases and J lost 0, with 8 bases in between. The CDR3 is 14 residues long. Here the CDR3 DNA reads TGTGCCAGCAGTCAGGACGGCTCTGGAAACACCATATATTTT. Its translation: CASSQDGSGNTIYF.